This note documents a single T cell receptor (beta chain) sequence. This record comes from a study of blood T cell repertoires in COVID-19. Study-level information: Donors in the United States, Italy and Spain gave samples during acute or convalescent COVID-19.

This CDR3 spans 14 amino acids. V was cut by 4 bases and J by 1 base, with 11 bases left in between. Germline V CDR1 and CDR2: SGHRS, YFSETQ. Donors were grouped by their self-reported clinical history. The study counted Cohort 3 donors as recovered given two negative PCRs, clearance, or symptom resolution. Original data processing: From reference gene primer amplification, estimates of nucleated cell counts were derived. Assay: immunoSEQ multiplex PCR; the TCRdb copy retains only in-frame clones and omits some. V, J and clone size are those of that table, while D and trimming were read from the DNA. The sample holds around 190,000 clones; roughly 88% are singletons and the top ten take about 9.4%.

The source material was PBMCs or T cells enriched from blood (not recorded which). V and J are TRBV5-1 and TRBJ1-1; no firm D call. The sequence was obtained from a woman between 18 and 29 years old who had recovered from COVID-19. The CDR3 DNA reads TGCGCCAGCAGCCCGGCAGGCTCGAACACTGAAGCTTTCTTT. Amino acid sequence: CASSPAGSNTEAFF. Full variable domain (missing parts from reference TRBV5-1 and TRBJ1-1): KAGVTQTPRYLIKTRGQQVTLSCSPISGHRSVSWYQQTPGQGLQFLFEYFSETQRNKGNFPGRFSGRQFSNSRSEMNVSTLELGDSALYLCASSPAGSNTEAFFGQGTRLTVV.